The 25 T cell receptor beta chains listed next were all sequenced from one sample in a study of OX40 agonist ivuxolimab in advanced cancers. Here immunoSEQ multiplex PCR was the method, and the copy in TCRdb shows in-frame clones only, minus some. The profile shows tens of thousands of clones, roughly 80% of them singletons. Specimen: CD4+ or CD8+ T cells sorted from blood, collected in a trial of the OX40 agonist ivuxolimab. These receptors were taken from an adult with an advanced solid tumor such as melanoma, head and neck, liver or kidney cancer.

The chain uses TRBV14 and TRBJ1-1; 7 bases line up with TRBD1. V was clipped by 3 bases and J by 0 bases; unmatched bases: 7. CDR1 and CDR2 (germline): SGHDN, FVKESK. The CDR3 runs to 16 residues. CDR3 amino acids: CASSHDRGQLNTEAFF. The CDR3 DNA follows: TGTGCCAGCAGCCATGATCGGGGACAGCTGAACACTGAAGCTTTCTTT.

The genes are TRBV9 and TRBJ2-7; no firm D call. The ends were cut back, 2 bases at V and 6 bases at J, with 18 bases in the middle. Looked up from germline, CDR1 is SGDLS and CDR2 is YYNGEE. The CDR3 extends over 15 amino acids. CDR3 nucleotide sequence: TGTGCCAGCAGCGTTGGTTTCATGGAGATCTCCGAGCAGTACTTC. The encoded protein is CASSVGFMEISEQYF.

This chain connects TRBV4-1 to TRBJ1-2; TRBD1 is a possible D gene (5 bases). The V and J ends lost 3 bases and 7 bases respectively, with 18 bases between them. The CDR3 loop spans 15 amino acids. Germline V CDR1 and CDR2: MGHRA, YSYEKL. This chain's CDR3 is CASSHYGTSVPGYTF. The CDR3 nucleotides read TGCGCCAGCAGCCATTACGGGACCTCGGTCCCTGGCTACACCTTC.

This chain uses TRBV18 with TRBJ2-5; 12 bases are a match to TRBD1. Germline V gene data show CDR1 as KGHSH and CDR2 as LQKENI. V was pared by 3 bases and J by 3 bases, with 5 bases of the junction left unmatched. The CDR3 loop spans 16 amino acids. CDR3 sequence reads: CASSPGQGAGEETQYF. CDR3 nucleotide sequence: TGTGCCAGCTCACCGGGACAGGGGGCAGGCGAAGAGACCCAGTACTTC.

The chain employs TRBV7-8 and TRBJ2-7; D uncertain. V lost 1 base and J lost 4, with 17 bases in between. Germline V gives CDR1 SGHVS, CDR2 FQNEAQ. CDR3 length: 16 amino acids. CDR3 sequence: CASSLVTGPGSYEQYF. The CDR3 DNA sequence: TGTGCCAGCAGCTTAGTCACGGGCCCCGGCTCGTACGAGCAGTACTTC.

This sequence joins TRBV13 and TRBJ2-7; 8 nucleotides align to TRBD1. This CDR3 region has 14 residues. The V gene end was trimmed by 6 bases and the J gene end by 6 bases; junction bases not matched to a gene: 10. Looked up from germline, CDR1 is PRHDT and CDR2 is FYEKMQ (reference sequence). The CDR3 DNA is TGTGCCAGCAGTGCCGGACAGGGAGAGGGCGAGCAGTACTTC. Translated, it gives CASSAGQGEGEQYF.

In its sample, this clone was seen a few times. The chain links TRBV4-2 to TRBJ1-2; 7 nucleotides match TRBD1. This CDR3 has 16 residues. The V gene's germline CDR1 is LGHNA and CDR2 YNFKEQ. The ends lost 1 base at V and 4 bases at J; junction bases unmatched: 9. CDR3 DNA sequence: TGTGCCAGCAGCCAAGGCTCCCTCGGGACAGTCTATGGCTACACCTTC. Protein product: CASSQGSLGTVYGYTF.

The rearrangement joins TRBV18 to TRBJ1-1, with 7 positions matching TRBD1. The junction had 6 bases not matched to a gene; V was cut back by 6 bases and J by 8 bases. CDR3 length: 12 residues. Germline CDR1 KGHSH, CDR2 LQKENI. CDR3 in DNA: TGTGCCAGCTCGCCTGTACAGGGGGAAGCTTTCTTT. This translates into CASSPVQGEAFF.

V usage is TRBV15 and J usage is TRBJ2-7; weak D call: TRBD1 (6 bases). V gave up 2 bases and J gave up 1 base, with 12 bases separating them. The CDR3 is made up of 15 amino acids. CDR1 and CDR2 (germline): LNHNV, YYDKDF (reference sequence). This CDR3 reads CATSRHTGLSYEQYF. Here the CDR3 DNA reads TGTGCCACCAGCAGACATACAGGGCTTTCCTACGAGCAGTACTTC.

The chain is built from TRBV5-1 and TRBJ2-2, with 8 nucleotides matching TRBD1. The CDR3 is made up of 14 amino acids. Germline V gene sequence: CDR1 SGHRS, CDR2 YFSETQ. The junction had 4 bases not matched to a gene; V was cut back by 6 bases and J by 3 bases. CDR3 nucleotide sequence: TGCGCCAGCACGCAGGGGGCTCACACCGGGGAGCTGTTTTTT. Its translation is CASTQGAHTGELFF.

The chain links TRBV11-3 to TRBJ2-6, with 12 bases that match TRBD2. The germline V gene encodes CDR1 SGHNT and CDR2 YENEEA. The CDR3 covers 18 residues. V was pared by 5 bases and J by 0 bases, with 5 bases of the junction left unmatched. In nucleotides, the CDR3 is TGTGCCAGCAGCCTTGGACTAGCGGGGATCTCTGGGGCCAACGTCCTGACTTTC. Protein product: CASSLGLAGISGANVLTF.

This clone has just a few counts. This chain joins TRBV19 and TRBJ1-1, with D possibly being TRBD1 (5 bases). The length of the CDR3 is 13 residues. Germline-derived CDR1 and CDR2 are LNHDA and SQIVND (reference sequence). V lost 6 bases, J lost 5 bases, and 13 bases lay in between. The CDR3 sequence: CASRHQGRTEAFF. The CDR3 bases are TGTGCCAGTAGACACCAGGGCAGGACTGAAGCTTTCTTT. Based on the CDR3 plus reference TRBV19 and TRBJ1-1, the full variable domain is DGGITQSPKYLFRKEGQNVTLSCEQNLNHDAMYWYRQDPGQGLRLIYYSQIVNDFQKGDIAEGYSVSREKKESFPLTVTSAQKNPTAFYLCASRHQGRTEAFFGQGTRLTVV.

J is TRBJ1-4 and V is TRBV7-9; D might be TRBD1 (5 bases). Trimming removed 7 bases from V and 8 bases from J, with 14 bases in between. The V gene's germline CDR1 is SEHNR and CDR2 FQNEAQ (reference sequence). CDR3 length: 13 residues. The CDR3 loop is CASNQGEEEKLFF. The CDR3, as DNA: TGTGCCAGCAACCAAGGGGAAGAGGAAAAACTGTTTTTT.

CDR3: CASRRTGGVYEQYF. For the CDR3, the DNA is TGTGCCAGCAGAAGGACAGGGGGCGTCTACGAGCAGTACTTC. The chain is built from TRBV27 and TRBJ2-7; 11 nucleotides match TRBD1. The J segment lost 3 bases and the V segment lost 6 bases, leaving 4 bases of the junction unmatched. Germline CDR1 MNHEY, CDR2 SMNVEV (reference sequence). The length of the CDR3 is 14 residues.

The chain combines TRBV7-8 with TRBJ2-1; D remains ambiguous. Germline assignment: CDR1 SGHVS and CDR2 FQNEAQ. This CDR3 region has 15 residues. Trimming stripped 1 base from V and 1 base from J, with 8 bases between. CDR3: CASSLGLGSYNEQFF. CDR3 in DNA: TGTGCCAGCAGCTTAGGACTGGGGTCCTACAATGAGCAGTTCTTC.

The chain combines TRBV6-5 with TRBJ1-5, with unresolved D. Germline V CDR1 and CDR2: MNHEY, SVGAGI. This CDR3 spans 12 amino acids. The V end lost 5 bases, the J end lost 3 bases, and 5 bases lay between the germline ends. Written as DNA, the CDR3 is TGTGCCAGCAGTCGGAACAATCAGCCCCAGCATTTT. Protein product: CASSRNNQPQHF.

The V gene is TRBV25-1, the J gene TRBJ2-1; no reliable D call. The CDR3 has 12 residues. V lost 5 bases and J lost 4, with 6 bases in between. The germline gives CDR1 MGHDK, CDR2 SYGVNS. CDR3: CASSSVYNEQFF. The CDR3 coding sequence is TGTGCCAGCAGTTCCGTATACAATGAGCAGTTCTTC.

Turning to this clone: The sample contains more than one DNA sequence encoding this CDR3. This chain links TRBV19 with TRBJ1-5, with a tentative D call TRBD1 (5 bases). V lost 7 bases to trimming and J lost 2 bases, with 9 bases between them. CDR1 is LNHDA and CDR2 is SQIVND in the germline V gene (reference sequence). The CDR3 is made up of 13 amino acids. In DNA, the CDR3 is TGTGCCAGTACAGGGTCCGGCAATCAGCCCCAGCATTTT. Its translation: CASTGSGNQPQHF.

This sequence joins TRBV28 and TRBJ1-5; a possible D gene is TRBD1 (6 bases). The V gene lost 2 bases and the J gene lost 4 bases, with 6 bases spanning the gap. Germline values: CDR1 MDHEN, CDR2 SYDVKM. The CDR3 totals 13 residues. The DNA for the CDR3 is TGTGCCAGCAGTTTACAGGGGAATCAGCCCCAGCATTTT. This encodes CASSLQGNQPQHF.

The V and J genes are TRBV4-1 and TRBJ1-2, with D hard to call. Trimming stripped 1 base from V and 1 base from J, with 19 bases between. The CDR3 runs to 18 residues. Germline CDR1 MGHRA, CDR2 YSYEKL. In DNA, the CDR3 is TGCGCCAGCAGCCAAGGGGTACTACGCCGGGAGATTAACTATGGCTACACCTTC. Its translation: CASSQGVLRREINYGYTF.

The chain uses TRBV18 and TRBJ1-1; TRBD1 agrees at 9 bases. V lost 0 bases, J lost 0 bases, and 5 bases stayed unmatched. The CDR3 runs to 17 residues. Germline CDR1 and CDR2: KGHSH and LQKENI. CDR3 coding DNA: TGTGCCAGCTCACCACCGAGGACAGGGGTCATGAACACTGAAGCTTTCTTT. Protein sequence: CASSPPRTGVMNTEAFF.

As to this clone: At one end, the junction sequence differs from germline, possibly due to a read error. In the same sample, other DNA sequences code for this CDR3. The chain couples TRBV2 to TRBJ2-1; no firm D call. There are 11 residues in the CDR3. Germline CDR1 is SNHLY and CDR2 is FYNNEI. CDR3 residues: CASSRIGPEFF. The CDR3 DNA reads as TGCGCCAGCAGTCGAATAGGACCGGAGTTCTTC.

The V call is TRBV30, the J call TRBJ1-6; D not resolved. This CDR3 is built from 14 residues. V was pared by 3 bases and J by 7 bases, with 13 bases between. Germline V gene lookup returns CDR1 GTSNPN and CDR2 SVGIG (reference sequence). The CDR3 sequence: CAWSRRAGNSPLHF. The CDR3 coding sequence is TGTGCCTGGAGCCGGCGGGCGGGGAATTCACCCCTCCACTTT.

The chain joins TRBV30 to TRBJ1-2; TRBD1 matches at 7 bases. The CDR3 totals 13 residues. CDR1 is GTSNPN, CDR2 SVGIG, per germline (reference sequence). The V gene end was trimmed by 3 bases and the J gene end by 7 bases; junction bases not matched to a gene: 8. The CDR3 nucleotides read TGTGCCTGGAGCGCCACAGGGGACTCTGGCTACACCTTC. Translation gives CAWSATGDSGYTF.

The chain joins TRBV7-2 to TRBJ2-3, with a possible D match to TRBD2 (6 bases). Germline values: CDR1 SGHTA, CDR2 FQGNSA. The CDR3 is 14 residues long. The V end was cut by 3 bases, the J end by 3 bases, with 10 bases between. The CDR3 here is CASSLSAGTDTQYF. In nucleotides, the CDR3 is TGTGCCAGCAGCTTGTCGGCGGGGACAGATACGCAGTATTTT. The full variable domain, in which reference TRBV7-2 and TRBJ2-3 provide the parts outside the CDR3, is GAGVSQSPSNKVTEKGKDVELRCDPISGHTALYWYRQSLGQGLEFLIYFQGNSAPDKSGLPSDRFSAERTGGSVSTLTIQRTQQEDSAVYLCASSLSAGTDTQYFGPGTRLTVL.